One and the same sample provided the 17 T cell receptor beta chains below, sequenced in a study of identical twins (dated by TCRdb to the mid-2010s). The receptor library was made with 5' RACE. TCRdb lists the instrument as Illumina HiSeq 2000. The public sequencing data were trimmed at Q25 with fastp and processed into clonotypes with MiXCR by TCRdb, which kept only in-frame beta chains. Every entry covers one CDR3 protein and lists the most common genes and DNA from its rows. The sample includes 250,000 or so distinct CDR3 sequences, with about 8% observed a single time. Less than 4% of the sample is held by the ten biggest clonotypes. The same data also contributed to another study, on yellow fever vaccine responses in identical twins.

The sequencing sample was made of CD8+ T cells sorted from blood. The receptor set was obtained from a woman between 18 and 29 years old in good health.

This clonotype has a handful of counts. The chain carries TRBV28 and TRBJ1-5, with D unresolved. Germline values: CDR1 MDHEN, CDR2 SYDVKM. The CDR3 has 13 residues. V dropped 3 bases and J dropped 7 bases, with 10 bases sitting between them. The chain's CDR3 is CASSFSPFQPQHF. CDR3 DNA: TGTGCCAGCAGTTTCTCCCCTTTCCAGCCCCAGCATTTT.

V and J are TRBV7-9 and TRBJ2-2, with D hard to call. Germline CDR1 and CDR2: SEHNR and FQNEAQ (reference sequence). CDR3 length: 17 amino acids. Trimming took 1 base from V and 3 from J, leaving 15 bases between them. This CDR3 reads CASSLEGGLLHTGELFF. Here the CDR3 DNA reads TGTGCCAGCAGCTTAGAAGGCGGTTTGCTTCACACCGGGGAGCTGTTTTTT.

This clonotype was seen a handful of times. The chain is built from TRBV29-1 and TRBJ2-1; D possibly corresponds to TRBD1 (5 bases). Per germline, CDR1 SQVTM and CDR2 ANQGSEA. Trimming took off 3 bases at V and 7 bases at J, with 16 bases between the two ends. CDR3 size: 14 residues. The CDR3 sequence is CSVETETFVNEQFF. Here the CDR3 DNA reads TGCAGCGTTGAGACAGAAACATTTGTGAATGAGCAGTTCTTC.

The V call is TRBV6-4, the J call TRBJ2-3; 7 positions match TRBD2. The junction had 0 bases not matched to a gene; V was cut back by 2 bases and J by 1 base. The CDR3 is 14 residues long. CDR1 MRHNA and CDR2 SNTAGT come from the germline V gene. The CDR3 here is CASSDLAGTDTQYF. Here the CDR3 DNA reads TGTGCCAGCAGTGACCTAGCGGGCACAGATACGCAGTATTTT.

The chain is built from TRBV20-1 and TRBJ2-3; the D gene is possibly TRBD2 (6 bases). Trimming took 1 base from V and 5 from J, leaving 13 bases between them. The germline CDR1 and CDR2 sequences are DFQATT and SNEGSKA (reference sequence). This CDR3 has 14 amino acids. CDR3 bases: TGCAGTGCTAGAGCCCCGGGGGTTGGAGATACGCAGTATTTT. This encodes CSARAPGVGDTQYF.

This clonotype was seen ten or more times. The chain uses TRBV29-1 and TRBJ2-5; TRBD1 might be the D (5 bases). This CDR3 comprises 13 residues. Per germline, CDR1 SQVTM and CDR2 ANQGSEA. Deletions cut 6 bases from V and 6 bases from J, with 17 bases between. CDR3: CSVQVLGRQTQYF. The CDR3 region has the DNA TGCAGCGTCCAAGTATTGGGGCGACAGACCCAGTACTTC.

This clonotype occurred many times. The CDR3 DNA reads TGCGCCAGCCCCCGAGACAGAACACAAGAGACCCAGTACTTC. Its protein product is CASPRDRTQETQYF. The chain carries TRBV5-1 and TRBJ2-5, with D perhaps matching TRBD1 (5 bases). This CDR3 is 14 amino acids long. Trimming left V 7 bases short and J 2 bases short, with 15 bases between. CDR1 SGHRS and CDR2 YFSETQ come from the germline V gene.

A note on this clonotype: A much larger clone lies one base from this, so it may be a read error. The chain recombines TRBV5-1 with TRBJ2-1, with 10 positions matching TRBD1. The CDR3 runs to 11 residues. The junction had 4 bases not matched to a gene; V was cut back by 5 bases and J by 14 bases. CDR1 is SGHRS and CDR2 is YFSETQ in the germline V gene. This chain's CDR3 is CASRLGQGKFF. CDR3 nucleotides: TGCGCCAGCAGACTGGGACAGGGGAAGTTCTTC.

The J gene is TRBJ2-7, the V gene TRBV7-9, with D tentatively TRBD1 or TRBD2 (5 bases each). Trimming removed 3 bases at V and 3 bases at J, with 12 bases between. Germline CDR1 and CDR2: SEHNR and FQNEAQ (reference sequence). CDR3 length: 14 residues. The CDR3 DNA follows: TGTGCCAGCAGCTTCTCGGGACGGCTCTACGAGCAGTACTTC. Translation gives CASSFSGRLYEQYF.

This clonotype was detected ten times or more. V usage is TRBV7-6 and J usage is TRBJ2-1; TRBD1 is a possible D gene (6 bases). V was trimmed by 5 bases and J by 3 bases, leaving 17 bases between them. The CDR3 spans 16 residues. Looked up from germline, CDR1 is SGHVS and CDR2 is FNYEAQ. The CDR3 nucleotides read TGTGCCAGCAGCCCAAGCCAGGGGAGTTACTACAATGAGCAGTTCTTC. The encoded protein is CASSPSQGSYYNEQFF. The full variable domain, completed using reference TRBV7-6 and TRBJ2-1, is GAGVSQSPRYKVTKRGQDVALRCDPISGHVSLYWYRQALGQGPEFLTYFNYEAQQDKSGLPNDRFSAERPEGSISTLTIQRTEQRDSAMYRCASSPSQGSYYNEQFFGPGTRLTVL.

Ten or more counts support this clonotype. The J gene is TRBJ1-5, the V gene TRBV5-6; D might be TRBD1 (6 bases). This CDR3 comprises 15 residues. V gave up 4 bases and J gave up 5 bases, with 16 bases separating them. CDR1 and CDR2 from the germline V gene are SGHDT and YYEEEE. The DNA of the CDR3 is TGTGCCAGCAGCCTGGGGGCTACAGGCCATCAGCCCCAGCATTTT. This translates into CASSLGATGHQPQHF.

This rearrangement joins TRBV20-1 to TRBJ2-7; tentative D call: TRBD2 (6 bases). The CDR3 contains 16 residues. In germline, CDR1 is DFQATT, CDR2 SNEGSKA (reference sequence). Trimming took 0 bases from V and 3 from J, leaving 18 bases between them. The CDR3 loop reads CSARDDSGLLIYEQYF. The CDR3 DNA reads as TGCAGTGCTAGAGACGATTCGGGACTCCTCATCTACGAGCAGTACTTC.

V gene TRBV9 combines with J gene TRBJ1-2, with 10 bases fitting TRBD1. Germline assignment: CDR1 SGDLS and CDR2 YYNGEE. The CDR3 is made up of 15 amino acids. V lost 0 bases to trimming and J lost 6 bases; unmatched junction nucleotides: 5. The CDR3 region has the DNA TGTGCCAGCAGCGTAGAGGGACAGGGGATTGATGGCTACACCTTC. It yields the protein CASSVEGQGIDGYTF.

This clonotype was detected ten times or more. The chain has TRBV28 and TRBJ2-1; TRBD2 matches at 13 bases. Per the germline V gene, CDR1 is MDHEN and CDR2 is SYDVKM. The CDR3 runs 19 residues. V trimming: 2 bases; J trimming: 2 bases; junction bases outside the gene matches: 9. CDR3 amino acids: CASSLRGLAGRSTYNEQFF. CDR3 in DNA: TGTGCCAGCAGTTTACGGGGACTAGCGGGAAGGTCCACCTACAATGAGCAGTTCTTC.

This clonotype showed up just a few times. The rearrangement uses TRBV28 and TRBJ2-4; TRBD1 is a possible D gene (6 bases). Between the trimmed V and J ends, which lost 5 bases and 0 bases, there was a span of 14 bases. The CDR3 totals 16 residues. Germline CDR1 and CDR2: MDHEN and SYDVKM. The CDR3 DNA reads as TGTGCCAGCAGTCTCAACGACAGGCTAGCCAAAAACATTCAGTACTTC. The encoded protein is CASSLNDRLAKNIQYF.

V usage is TRBV13 and J usage is TRBJ2-5; D is possibly TRBD2 (6 bases). V lost 5 bases and J 3 bases, leaving 16 bases between the germline ends. Germline-derived CDR1 and CDR2 are PRHDT and FYEKMQ (reference sequence). The CDR3 is made up of 15 amino acids. Here the CDR3 DNA reads TGTGCCAGCAGCACGACTTCGGCGGGAAAAGAGACCCAGTACTTC. Translation: CASSTTSAGKETQYF.

The CDR3: CASSLRGPNTVEQYF. Here the CDR3 DNA reads TGTGCCAGCAGTTTAAGGGGACCCAACACGGTCGAGCAGTACTTC. The V gene is TRBV27, the J gene TRBJ2-7, with D perhaps assigned TRBD1 or TRBD2 (5 bases each). The CDR3 contains 15 residues. Trimming removed 2 bases from V and 6 bases from J, with 17 bases in between. Germline V CDR1 and CDR2: MNHEY, SMNVEV (reference sequence).